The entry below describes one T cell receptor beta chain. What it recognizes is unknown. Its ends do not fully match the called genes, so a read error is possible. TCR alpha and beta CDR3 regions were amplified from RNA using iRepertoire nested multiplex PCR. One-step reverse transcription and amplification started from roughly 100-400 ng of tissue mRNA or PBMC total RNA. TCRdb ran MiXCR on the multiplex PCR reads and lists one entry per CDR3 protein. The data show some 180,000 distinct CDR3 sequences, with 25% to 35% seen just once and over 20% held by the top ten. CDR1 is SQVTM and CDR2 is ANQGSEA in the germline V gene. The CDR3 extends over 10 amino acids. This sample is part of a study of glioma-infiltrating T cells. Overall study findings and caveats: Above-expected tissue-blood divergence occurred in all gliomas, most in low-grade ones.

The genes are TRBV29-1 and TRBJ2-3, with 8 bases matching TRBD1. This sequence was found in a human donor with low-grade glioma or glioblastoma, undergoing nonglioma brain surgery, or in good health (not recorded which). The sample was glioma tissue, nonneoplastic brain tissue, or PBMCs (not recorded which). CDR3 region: CSGGTGTQYF. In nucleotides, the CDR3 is TGCAGCGGAGGGACAGGTACGCAGTATTTT.